These T cell receptor beta chains were read from a single sample in a study of CD8+ T cells in alopecia areata. The assay was immunoSEQ multiplex PCR, and TCRdb's table has in-frame clones only and misses some. The table records around 160,000 clones, around 47% of them present only once. The sequenced sample was CD4+ T cells sorted from blood. The receptors were sampled from a human donor with alopecia areata. CDR3s include the opening cysteine and the closing phenylalanine or tryptophan. The D gene is left open where the match is weak. Clone size, where shown, is once, few, many, or a class for clones that have expanded.

>TRBJ2-7|once|14|.|TRBV9
CASTRRDGAYEQYF
TGTGCCAGCACCCGGAGGGACGGAGCCTACGAGCAGTACTTC
>TRBJ2-7|few|14|TRBD2|TRBV28
CASIPGTSFYEQYF
TGTGCCAGCATTCCCGGGACTAGCTTTTACGAGCAGTACTTC
>TRBJ2-4|.|14|TRBD2|TRBV28
CASSPQRGFHIQYF
TGTGCCAGCAGTCCCCAGCGGGGGTTTCACATTCAGTACTTC
>TRBJ2-1|few|16|TRBD2|TRBV18
CASSPPFREAYNEQFF
TGTGCCAGCTCACCACCGTTCCGGGAGGCTTACAATGAGCAGTTCTTC
>TRBJ2-1|few|12|.|TRBV19
CASRRGYNEQFF
TGTGCCAGTAGACGCGGCTACAATGAGCAGTTCTTC
>TRBJ2-7|.|14|.|TRBV19
CASSARELAHEQYF
TGTGCCAGTAGTGCACGGGAGCTGGCCCACGAGCAGTACTTC
>TRBJ2-4|.|16|.|TRBV2
CASSEEGVPAKNIQYF
TGTGCCAGCAGTGAAGAGGGGGTACCAGCCAAAAACATTCAGTACTTC
>TRBJ1-5|.|14|TRBD1|TRBV5-1
CASSEVGGGQPQHF
TGCGCCAGCAGCGAGGTAGGGGGCGGTCAGCCCCAGCATTTT
>TRBJ2-7|.|14|.|TRBV29-1
CSVASPVGYYEQYF
TGCAGCGTGGCCTCCCCGGTGGGGTACTACGAGCAGTACTTC
>TRBJ2-3|.|15|.|TRBV5-1
CASSLGSGDTDTQYF
TGCGCCAGCAGCTTGGGGTCAGGGGACACAGATACGCAGTATTTT
>TRBJ2-4|few|17|.|TRBV23-1
CASSRRQGSLAKNIQYF
TGCGCCAGCAGTCGTAGGCAAGGAAGCCTAGCCAAAAACATTCAGTACTTC
>TRBJ2-1|few|14|TRBD1|TRBV2
CASRGDSTHNEQFF
TGTGCCAGCAGGGGGGACAGCACACACAATGAGCAGTTCTTC
>TRBJ2-2|.|18|TRBD2|TRBV30
CAWSVGQGTAGGKGELFF
TGTGCCTGGAGTGTTGGGCAGGGGACCGCGGGAGGCAAAGGGGAGCTGTTTTTT
>TRBJ2-2|.|16|.|TRBV5-1
CASSLSGTSYTGELFF
TGCGCCAGCAGCTTGTCCGGGACTTCGTACACCGGGGAGCTGTTTTTT
>TRBJ2-3|.|15|.|TRBV28
CASSFTLPTGDTQYF
TGTGCCAGCAGTTTTACACTACCAACAGGGGATACGCAGTATTTT
>TRBJ1-5|.|13|.|TRBV30
CAWSQGTHQPQHF
TGTGCCTGGAGTCAGGGGACCCATCAGCCCCAGCATTTT
>TRBJ2-1|.|15|TRBD2|TRBV10-3
CAIRPGLAGDNEQFF
TGTGCCATCAGGCCGGGACTAGCGGGGGACAATGAGCAGTTCTTC
>TRBJ2-2|few|17|TRBD1|TRBV5-4
CASSLGPGQGIGGELFF
TGTGCCAGCAGCTTGGGACCGGGACAGGGAATAGGCGGGGAGCTGTTTTTT
>TRBJ2-3|.|12|.|TRBV30
CAWVRGTDTQYF
TGTGCCTGGGTTAGGGGCACAGATACGCAGTATTTT
>TRBJ2-7|.|15|TRBD2|TRBV5-1
CASRRTSGGPYEQYF
TGCGCCAGCAGGAGGACTAGCGGGGGCCCCTACGAGCAGTACTTC
>TRBJ2-7|.|11|.|TRBV5-1
CASSLDREQYF
TGCGCCAGCAGCTTGGACAGAGAGCAGTACTTC
>TRBJ1-5|.|12|.|TRBV19
CASSGQDQPQHF
TGTGCCAGTAGTGGGCAAGATCAGCCCCAGCATTTT
>TRBJ2-6|once|18|TRBD1|TRBV30
CAASGGGPYGSGANVLTF
TGTGCCGCTTCAGGGGGCGGCCCTTATGGCTCTGGGGCCAACGTCCTGACTTTC
>TRBJ2-4|.|14|.|TRBV2
CASSEQVLFDIQYF
TGTGCCAGCAGTGAACAAGTTTTGTTCGACATTCAGTACTTC
>TRBJ2-1|.|16|TRBD2|TRBV2
CASRRGLLSSYNEQFF
TGTGCCAGCAGGAGGGGACTACTGAGCTCCTACAATGAGCAGTTCTTC
>TRBJ1-2|.|13|.|TRBV5-1
CASSLASRGGYTF
TGCGCCAGCAGCTTGGCGTCCAGGGGTGGCTACACCTTC
>TRBJ1-2|.|14|TRBD1|TRBV29-1
CSVETGTVGYGYTF
TGCAGCGTTGAAACCGGGACAGTAGGTTATGGCTACACCTTC
>TRBJ2-2|.|13|.|TRBV6-5
CASRRPITGELFF
TGTGCCAGCCGCAGACCGATCACCGGGGAGCTGTTTTTT
>TRBJ2-7|few|14|.|TRBV6-5
CASVDRQRNYEQYF
TGTGCCAGCGTAGACAGGCAACGGAACTACGAGCAGTACTTC
>TRBJ2-5|few|12|.|TRBV30
CACSGYQETQYF
TGTGCCTGTTCGGGTTACCAAGAGACCCAGTACTTC
>TRBJ1-1|few|13|.|TRBV29-1
CSVWGRLNTEAFF
TGCAGCGTGTGGGGACGCTTGAACACTGAAGCTTTCTTT
>TRBJ1-2|.|13|.|TRBV30
CAWSVSKGHGYTF
TGTGCCTGGAGTGTCTCTAAGGGCCATGGCTACACCTTC
>TRBJ1-3|.|17|.|TRBV30
CAWSVRVTWSSGNTIYF
TGTGCCTGGAGTGTACGAGTGACCTGGTCCTCTGGAAACACCATATATTTT
>TRBJ2-5|few|14|TRBD2|TRBV29-1
CSVDVAGGGETQYF
TGCAGCGTCGATGTAGCGGGAGGGGGAGAGACCCAGTACTTC
>TRBJ2-5|.|15|TRBD2|TRBV7-3
CASSPFGTRQETQYF
TGTGCCAGCAGCCCCTTCGGGACTAGACAAGAGACCCAGTACTTC
>TRBJ2-6|.|14|.|TRBV30
CAWMGSSGANVLTF
TGTGCCTGGATGGGGTCGTCCGGGGCCAACGTCCTGACTTTC
>TRBJ1-1|.|16|.|TRBV6-1
CASSDQGLMVNTEAFF
TGTGCCAGCAGTGACCAAGGGTTAATGGTGAACACTGAAGCTTTCTTT
>TRBJ2-5|.|14|.|TRBV29-1
CSTSGALALETQYF
TGCAGCACCTCAGGGGCGCTGGCGTTGGAGACCCAGTACTTC
>TRBJ1-1|.|14|.|TRBV28
CASSLGLGSLKAFF
TGTGCCAGCAGTTTAGGGTTAGGGTCGCTGAAGGCTTTCTTT
>TRBJ2-2|.|11|.|TRBV29-1
CSVESPGELFF
TGCAGCGTTGAATCCCCCGGGGAGCTGTTTTTT
>TRBJ1-2|.|16|.|TRBV27
CASSFGGLRKGGGYTF
TGTGCCAGCAGTTTTGGGGGTTTGCGCAAAGGGGGTGGCTACACCTTC
>TRBJ1-1|.|12|TRBD1|TRBV6-6
CASRSTGTEAFF
TGTGCCAGCAGGTCGACAGGGACTGAAGCTTTCTTT
>TRBJ2-7|.|13|TRBD1|TRBV27
CASRGQGGHEQYF
TGTGCCAGCAGGGGACAGGGGGGACACGAGCAGTACTTC
>TRBJ2-5|.|18|TRBD1|TRBV5-1
CASSLGRGTATHQETQYF
TGCGCCAGCAGCTTGGGTAGAGGGACAGCCACTCACCAAGAGACCCAGTACTTC
>TRBJ2-1|.|13|TRBD1|TRBV2
CASTTGAGNEQFF
TGTGCCAGCACCACAGGGGCAGGGAATGAGCAGTTCTTC
>TRBJ2-1|few|12|.|TRBV5-6
CASSLAGREQFF
TGTGCCAGCAGCTTGGCCGGGAGAGAGCAGTTCTTC
>TRBJ2-3|few|14|.|TRBV19
CASSILGATDTQYF
TGTGCCAGTAGTATCCTCGGGGCTACAGATACGCAGTATTTT
>TRBJ2-2|.|15|.|TRBV6-5
CASRRTGDNTGELFF
TGTGCCAGCAGGCGGACGGGCGATAACACCGGGGAGCTGTTTTTT
>TRBJ1-4|.|12|.|TRBV29-1
CSVGTTNEKLFF
TGCAGCGTTGGTACAACTAATGAAAAACTGTTTTTT
>TRBJ2-1|.|13|TRBD2|TRBV4-1
CASSQSLAEEQFF
TGCGCCAGCAGCCAATCGCTAGCGGAAGAGCAGTTCTTC
>TRBJ2-3|few|12|.|TRBV29-1
CSVEEVRSTQYF
TGCAGCGTTGAAGAAGTGAGGTCTACGCAGTATTTT
>TRBJ2-5|.|11|.|TRBV20-1
CSAGTRETQYF
TGCAGTGCCGGCACCCGGGAGACCCAGTACTTC
>TRBJ2-5|.|11|.|TRBV5-1
CASSVEETQYF
TGCGCCAGCAGCGTAGAAGAGACCCAGTACTTC
>TRBJ1-1|.|14|TRBD1|TRBV29-1
CSVVGDRASPEAFF
TGCAGCGTTGTAGGGGACAGGGCCTCCCCTGAAGCTTTCTTT
>TRBJ2-5|.|15|.|TRBV29-1
CSVDSILHIGETQYF
TGCAGCGTGGACTCTATATTACATATAGGAGAGACCCAGTACTTC
>TRBJ2-3|.|12|.|TRBV7-2
CASSTYADTQYF
TGTGCCAGCAGCACTTACGCTGATACGCAGTATTTT
>TRBJ2-1|few|14|.|TRBV6-5
CASRAAASYNEQFF
TGTGCCAGCAGGGCGGCTGCTTCCTACAATGAGCAGTTCTTC
>TRBJ2-7|.|11|.|TRBV6-6
CASSSLYEQYF
TGTGCCAGCAGTTCCCTCTACGAGCAGTACTTC
>TRBJ2-7|.|14|.|TRBV7-9
CASSPTWSSYEQYF
TGTGCCAGCAGCCCCACCTGGAGCTCCTACGAGCAGTACTTC